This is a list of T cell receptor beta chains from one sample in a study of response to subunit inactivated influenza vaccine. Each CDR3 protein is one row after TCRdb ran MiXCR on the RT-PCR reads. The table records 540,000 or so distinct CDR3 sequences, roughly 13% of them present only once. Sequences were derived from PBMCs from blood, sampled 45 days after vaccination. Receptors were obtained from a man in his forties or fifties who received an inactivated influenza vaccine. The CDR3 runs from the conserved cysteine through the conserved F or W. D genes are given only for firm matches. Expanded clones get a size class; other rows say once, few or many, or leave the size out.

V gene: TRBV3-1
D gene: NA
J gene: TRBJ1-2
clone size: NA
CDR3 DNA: TGTGCCAGCAGCCAAGCAGTAGACTATGGCTACACCTTC
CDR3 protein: CASSQAVDYGYTF

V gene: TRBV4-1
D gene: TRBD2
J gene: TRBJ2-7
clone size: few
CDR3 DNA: TGCGCCAGCAGCCTCAGTTATAGCGGGGGCCTCTACGAGCAGTACTTC
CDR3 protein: CASSLSYSGGLYEQYF

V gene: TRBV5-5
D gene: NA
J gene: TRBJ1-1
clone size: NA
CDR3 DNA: TGTGCCAGCAGCTTGTGGAAGGGCACTGAAGCTTTCTTT
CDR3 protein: CASSLWKGTEAFF

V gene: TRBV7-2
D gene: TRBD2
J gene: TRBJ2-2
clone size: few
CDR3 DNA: TGTGCCAGCAGCTTAGCACTAGCGGGGGGGCCCGGCGGGGAGCTGTTTTTT
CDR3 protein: CASSLALAGGPGGELFF

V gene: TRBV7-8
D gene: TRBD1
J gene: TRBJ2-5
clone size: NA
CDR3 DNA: TGTGCCAGCAGCACGAGACAGGGTGGGACCCAGTACTTC
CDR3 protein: CASSTRQGGTQYF

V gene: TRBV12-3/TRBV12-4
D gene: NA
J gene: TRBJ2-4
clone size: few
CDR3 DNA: TGTGCCAGCAGTTTGCCGGGACTGCTAATCCAGTACTTC
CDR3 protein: CASSLPGLLIQYF

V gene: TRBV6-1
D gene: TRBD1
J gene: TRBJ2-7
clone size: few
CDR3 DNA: TGTGCCAGCAGGGTTTACGGGACAGGGTACGAGCAGTACTTC
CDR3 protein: CASRVYGTGYEQYF

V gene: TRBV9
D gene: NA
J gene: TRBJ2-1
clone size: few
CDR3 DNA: TGTGCCAGCAGCGTAGTTCCTAGCACCAACTACAATGAGCAGTTCTTC
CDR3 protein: CASSVVPSTNYNEQFF

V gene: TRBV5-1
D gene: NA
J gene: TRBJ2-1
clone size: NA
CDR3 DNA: TGCGCCAGTGGACAGGGAAGAGCGGGAGTGGGTTACAATGAGCAGTTCTTC
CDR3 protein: CASGQGRAGVGYNEQFF

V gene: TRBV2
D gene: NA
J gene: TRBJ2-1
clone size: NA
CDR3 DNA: TGTGCCAGCACCGGCCCTAACCAGCCTAGGAATGAGCAGTTCTTC
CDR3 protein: CASTGPNQPRNEQFF

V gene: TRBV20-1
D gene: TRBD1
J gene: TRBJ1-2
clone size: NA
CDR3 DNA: TGCAGTGCTGCCGACCGGGACAGGGGTTCCCCTGGCTACACCTTC
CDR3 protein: CSAADRDRGSPGYTF

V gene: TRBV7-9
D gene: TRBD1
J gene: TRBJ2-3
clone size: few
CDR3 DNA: TGTGCCAGCAGCCTACAGGGGGCAGGCACAGATACGCAGTATTTT
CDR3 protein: CASSLQGAGTDTQYF

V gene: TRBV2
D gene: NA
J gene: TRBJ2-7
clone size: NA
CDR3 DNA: TGTGCCAGCACGAGAGATACCTCGAGATCTACGGAGCAGTACTTC
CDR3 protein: CASTRDTSRSTEQYF

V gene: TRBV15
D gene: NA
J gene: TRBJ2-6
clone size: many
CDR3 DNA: TGTGCCACCAGCATTTCCGGGGCCGGGGCCAACGTCCTGACTTTC
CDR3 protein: CATSISGAGANVLTF

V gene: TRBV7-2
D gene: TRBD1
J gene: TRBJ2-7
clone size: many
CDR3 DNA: TGTGCCAGCAGCTTAGCTAGGGGGCCCTACGAGCAGTACTTC
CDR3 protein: CASSLARGPYEQYF

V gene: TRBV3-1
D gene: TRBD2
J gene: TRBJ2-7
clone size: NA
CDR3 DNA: TGTGCCAGCAGTCATACCGGGACTACATCCTACGAGCAGTACTTC
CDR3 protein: CASSHTGTTSYEQYF

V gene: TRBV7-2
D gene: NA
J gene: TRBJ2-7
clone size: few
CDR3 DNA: TGTGCCAGCAGCCGAGCAGGGACGGCGGGGGAGCAGTACTTC
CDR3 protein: CASSRAGTAGEQYF

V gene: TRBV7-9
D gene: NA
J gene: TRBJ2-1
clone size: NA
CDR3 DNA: TGTGCCAGCAGCTTAAGAAATCACAATGAGCAGTTCTTC
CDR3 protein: CASSLRNHNEQFF

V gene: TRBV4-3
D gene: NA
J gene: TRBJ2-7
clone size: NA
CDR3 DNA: TGCGCCAGCAGCCAAGAATGGAGTCCAGGCTACGAGCAGTACTTC
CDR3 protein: CASSQEWSPGYEQYF

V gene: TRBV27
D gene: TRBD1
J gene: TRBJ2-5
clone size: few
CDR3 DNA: TGTGCCATCGGACAGGGCGGCAAGACCCAGTACTTC
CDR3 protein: CAIGQGGKTQYF

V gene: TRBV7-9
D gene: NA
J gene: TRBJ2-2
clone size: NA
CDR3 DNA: TGTGCCAGCAGCTGGACACTTACCGGGGAGCTGTTTTTT
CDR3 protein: CASSWTLTGELFF

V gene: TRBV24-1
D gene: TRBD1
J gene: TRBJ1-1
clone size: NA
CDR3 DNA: TGTGCCACCAGTGATAGCCGGGACAGGGGAATGAACACTGAAGCTTTCTTT
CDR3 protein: CATSDSRDRGMNTEAFF

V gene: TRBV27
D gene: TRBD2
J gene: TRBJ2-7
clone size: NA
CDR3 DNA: TGTGCCAGCAGTGAATACGGGGCTAGCGGGATACAGTTCTCCTACGAGCAGTACTTC
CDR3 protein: CASSEYGASGIQFSYEQYF

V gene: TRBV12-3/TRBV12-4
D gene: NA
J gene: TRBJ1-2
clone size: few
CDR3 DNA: TGTGCCAGCAGTTCGGCCCAAGGACAGCGAAGCTATGGCTACACCTTC
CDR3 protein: CASSSAQGQRSYGYTF

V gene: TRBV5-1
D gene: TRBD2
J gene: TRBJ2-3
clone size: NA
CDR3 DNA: TGCGCCAGCAGCTGGAGAGCGGGATTGTCGGATACGCAGTATTTT
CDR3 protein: CASSWRAGLSDTQYF

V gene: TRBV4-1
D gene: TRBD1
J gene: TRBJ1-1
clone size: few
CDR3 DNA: TGCGCCAGCAGCCAAGTAGGGGGCAGTACTGAAGCTTTCTTT
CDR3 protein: CASSQVGGSTEAFF

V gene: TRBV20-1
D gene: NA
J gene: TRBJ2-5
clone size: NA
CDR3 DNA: TGCAGTGCTCCGGGCAGCAGGGAGCAGACCCAGTACTTC
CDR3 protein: CSAPGSREQTQYF

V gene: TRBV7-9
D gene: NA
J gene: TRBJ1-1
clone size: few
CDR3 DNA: TGTGCCAGCAGCACTCGGGACGGGTACACTGAAGCTTTCTTT
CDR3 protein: CASSTRDGYTEAFF

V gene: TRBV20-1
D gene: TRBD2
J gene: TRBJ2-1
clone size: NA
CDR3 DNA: TGCAGTGCTAGCCTAGCGGGAGCTCTTAGCGAGCAGTTCTTC
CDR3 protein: CSASLAGALSEQFF

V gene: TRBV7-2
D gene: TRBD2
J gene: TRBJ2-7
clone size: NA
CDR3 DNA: TGTGCCAGCAGCTTAGCGATAGCGGGAGTATACGAGCAGTACTTC
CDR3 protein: CASSLAIAGVYEQYF

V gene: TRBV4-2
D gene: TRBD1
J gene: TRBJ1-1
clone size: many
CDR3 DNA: TGTGCCAGCAGCCAAGAGAGGGACAGGGGAGCTTTCTTT
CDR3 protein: CASSQERDRGAFF

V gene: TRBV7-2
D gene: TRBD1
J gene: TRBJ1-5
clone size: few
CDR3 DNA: TGTGCCAGCAGCTTAGGCCAGGGGGTAGATCAGCCCCAGCATTTT
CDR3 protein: CASSLGQGVDQPQHF

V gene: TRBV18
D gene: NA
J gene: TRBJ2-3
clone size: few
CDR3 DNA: TGTGCCAGCGCAATATACGACAGTACGCAGTATTTT
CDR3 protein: CASAIYDSTQYF

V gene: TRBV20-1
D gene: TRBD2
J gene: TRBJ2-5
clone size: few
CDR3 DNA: TGCAGTGTGAGGCTAGCGGGAGCACATGAGACCCAGTACTTC
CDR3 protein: CSVRLAGAHETQYF

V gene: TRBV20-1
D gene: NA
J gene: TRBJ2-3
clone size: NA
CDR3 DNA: TGCAGTGCCCTTGACCAGGAGGCCACAGATACGCAGTATTTT
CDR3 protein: CSALDQEATDTQYF

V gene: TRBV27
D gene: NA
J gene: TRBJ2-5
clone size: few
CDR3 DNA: TGTGCCAGCAGTAGGCCTGGAGAAGAGACCCAGTACTTC
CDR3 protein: CASSRPGEETQYF

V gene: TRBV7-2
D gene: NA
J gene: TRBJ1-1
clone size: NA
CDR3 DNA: TGTGCCAGCAGCCGTGTAGGGACATTGAACACTGAAGCTTTCTTT
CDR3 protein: CASSRVGTLNTEAFF

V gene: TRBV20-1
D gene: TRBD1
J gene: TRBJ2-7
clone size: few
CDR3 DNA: TGCAGTGCTTGGACGAACAGGGGAAAAGATGAGCAGTACTTC
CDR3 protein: CSAWTNRGKDEQYF

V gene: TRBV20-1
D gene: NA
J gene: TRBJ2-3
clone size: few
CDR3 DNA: TGCAGTGCTAGAGCGGGGTCAGATACGCAGTATTTT
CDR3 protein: CSARAGSDTQYF

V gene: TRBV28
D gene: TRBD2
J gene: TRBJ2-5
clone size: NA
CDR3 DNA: TGTGCCAGCAAACCTGTAGCCGGGGGGGCCGGAGAGACCCAGTACTTC
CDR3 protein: CASKPVAGGAGETQYF

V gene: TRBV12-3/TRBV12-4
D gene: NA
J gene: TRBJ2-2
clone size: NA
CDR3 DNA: TGTGCCAGCAGTTTAGGTCAGACTCTCGGCGGGGAGCTGTTTTTT
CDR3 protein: CASSLGQTLGGELFF

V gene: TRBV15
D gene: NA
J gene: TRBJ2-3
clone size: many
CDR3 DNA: TGTGCCACCAGCAGGGAGGCAGTATATACGCAGTATTTT
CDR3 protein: CATSREAVYTQYF